The source of this T cell receptor (beta chain) is a study of regulatory T cells in long-lasting Graves disease. Arm-PCR of CDR3 regions and iRepertoire HTBI primers were the basis on which TCR beta libraries were built. TCRdb analysed the multiplex PCR reads with MiXCR anew, one entry per CDR3 protein. The data contain about 440,000 distinct CDR3 sequences, 14% to 15% of them singletons. Time point defined: newly diagnosed GD, antithyroid drugs for less than 3 months. The TCR library was made from RNA that had been extracted from PBMCs in TRIzol. A few counts support this clonotype. The same sample was also used in a study of T cells in Graves' hyperthyroidism and ophthalmopathy. From that paper: In the first-round RT-PCR of the TCR CDR3, the HTBI primer set was used.

The TCR comes from a young woman with Graves disease. The sequences come from peripheral blood mononuclear cells (PBMCs), collected at new diagnosis, from a patient treated with antithyroid drugs.

The CDR3 DNA reads TGCGCCAGCAGCCGAGGCGTCGGCACAGATACGCAGTATTTT. Its protein product is CASSRGVGTDTQYF. The rearrangement links TRBV4-1 to TRBJ2-3; no reliable D call. V was pared by 4 bases and J by 1 base, with 9 bases between. Germline CDR1 and CDR2: MGHRA and YSYEKL. The CDR3 is 14 amino acids.